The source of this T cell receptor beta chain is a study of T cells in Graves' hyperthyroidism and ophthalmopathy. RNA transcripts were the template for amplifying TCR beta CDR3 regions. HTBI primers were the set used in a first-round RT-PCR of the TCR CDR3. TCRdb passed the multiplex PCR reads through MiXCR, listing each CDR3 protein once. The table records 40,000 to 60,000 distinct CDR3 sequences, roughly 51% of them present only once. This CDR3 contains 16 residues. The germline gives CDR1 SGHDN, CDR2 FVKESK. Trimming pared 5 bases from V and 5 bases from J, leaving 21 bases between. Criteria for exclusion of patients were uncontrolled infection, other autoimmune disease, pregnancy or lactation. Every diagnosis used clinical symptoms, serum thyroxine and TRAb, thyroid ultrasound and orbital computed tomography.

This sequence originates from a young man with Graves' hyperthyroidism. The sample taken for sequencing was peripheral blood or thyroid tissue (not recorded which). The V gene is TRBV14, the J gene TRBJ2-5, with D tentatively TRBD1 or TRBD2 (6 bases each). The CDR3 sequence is CASSLLAGTPRETQYF. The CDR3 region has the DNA TGTGCCAGCAGCTTACTAGCCGGGACACCGAGGGAGACCCAGTACTTC.